This TCR beta chain emerged from a study of read filtering for tumor transcriptome and immune sequencing. At the level of the study: Among patients, around 18 were male and more than 12 female, aged roughly 40 to 90 (mean approximately 62). TCR-mapped reads were about 4 to 11 million with IR-seq versus about 75 to 1,400 with RNA-seq.

This clonotype was counted between two and nine times. A read error is possible here, since a much larger clone lies one base away. Since the CDR3 does not end with the conserved phenylalanine or tryptophan, this likely comes from a read error. This library used roughly 430 ng RNA and molecular barcoded adaptors spanning alpha/delta and beta/gamma chains. MiXCR, applied by TCRdb to the reads, yields one record per CDR3 protein. Seen here are about 50,000 distinct CDR3 sequences, around 21% observed once, and the top ten hold approximately 40%. The CDR3 totals 18 residues. Germline assignment: CDR1 SEHNR and CDR2 FQNEAQ (reference sequence). The V segment lost 1 base and the J segment 1 base; nucleotides outside the gene matches: 11. Bone marrow was sampled from every patient at the time of active disease.

This TCR derives from a donor aged 40 or older with multiple myeloma. Input material: a population of CD138-negative cells sorted from bone marrow. The chain employs TRBV7-9 and TRBJ1-1, with 8 positions matching TRBD1. CDR3 nucleotides: TGTGCCAGCAGCTTAGATCGACAGGGGAATAGCGGGAACACTGAAGCTTTCTCT. As protein: CASSLDRQGNSGNTEAFS.